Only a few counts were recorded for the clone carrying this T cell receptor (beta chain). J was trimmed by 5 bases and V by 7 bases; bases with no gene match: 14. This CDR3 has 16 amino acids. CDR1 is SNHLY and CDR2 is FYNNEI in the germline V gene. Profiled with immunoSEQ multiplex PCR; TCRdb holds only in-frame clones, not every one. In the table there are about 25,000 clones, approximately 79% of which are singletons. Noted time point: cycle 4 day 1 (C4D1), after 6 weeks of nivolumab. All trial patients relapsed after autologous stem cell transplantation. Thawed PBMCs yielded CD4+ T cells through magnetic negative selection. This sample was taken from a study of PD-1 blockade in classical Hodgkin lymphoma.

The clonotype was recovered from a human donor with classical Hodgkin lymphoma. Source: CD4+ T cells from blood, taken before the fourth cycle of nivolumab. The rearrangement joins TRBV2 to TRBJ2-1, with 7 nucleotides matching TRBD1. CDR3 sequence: CASTVVGTAWDNEQFF. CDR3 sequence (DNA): TGTGCCAGCACTGTAGTTGGGACAGCGTGGGACAATGAGCAGTTCTTC.